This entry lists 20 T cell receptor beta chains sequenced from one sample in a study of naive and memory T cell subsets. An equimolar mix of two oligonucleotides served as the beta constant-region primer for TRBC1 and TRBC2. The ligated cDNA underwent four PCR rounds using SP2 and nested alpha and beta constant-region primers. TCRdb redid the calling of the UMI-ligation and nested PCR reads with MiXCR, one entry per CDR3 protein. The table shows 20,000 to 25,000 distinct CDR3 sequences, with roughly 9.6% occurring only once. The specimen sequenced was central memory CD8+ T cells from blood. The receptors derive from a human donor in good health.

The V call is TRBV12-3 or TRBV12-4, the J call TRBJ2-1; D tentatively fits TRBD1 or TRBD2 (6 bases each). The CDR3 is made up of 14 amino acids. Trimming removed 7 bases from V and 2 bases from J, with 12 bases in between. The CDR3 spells CASTGAPAYNEQFF. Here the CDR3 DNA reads TGTGCCAGCACGGGGGCGCCCGCCTACAATGAGCAGTTCTTC.

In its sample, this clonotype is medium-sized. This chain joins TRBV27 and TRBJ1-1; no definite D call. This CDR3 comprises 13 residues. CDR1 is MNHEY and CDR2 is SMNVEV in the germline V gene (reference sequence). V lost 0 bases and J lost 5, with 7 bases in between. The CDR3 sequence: CASSLSAGTEAFF. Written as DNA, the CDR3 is TGTGCCAGCAGTTTATCGGCGGGGACTGAAGCTTTCTTT.

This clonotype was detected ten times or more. CDR3 residues: CASSPGSGISYEQYF. CDR3 coding DNA: TGTGCCAGCAGCCCTGGTAGCGGGATCTCCTACGAGCAGTACTTC. V gene TRBV3-1 combines with J gene TRBJ2-7, with 8 positions matching TRBD2. V was clipped by 4 bases and J by 0 bases; unmatched bases: 5. The CDR3 contains 15 residues. The germline gives CDR1 LGHDT, CDR2 YNNKEL (reference sequence).

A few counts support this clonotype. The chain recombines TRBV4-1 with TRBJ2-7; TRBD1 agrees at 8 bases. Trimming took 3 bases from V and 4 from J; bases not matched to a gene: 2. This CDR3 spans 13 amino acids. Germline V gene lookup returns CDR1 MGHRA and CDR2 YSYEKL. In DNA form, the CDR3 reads TGCGCCAGCAGCCACGACAGGGGATACGAGCAGTACTTC. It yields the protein CASSHDRGYEQYF.

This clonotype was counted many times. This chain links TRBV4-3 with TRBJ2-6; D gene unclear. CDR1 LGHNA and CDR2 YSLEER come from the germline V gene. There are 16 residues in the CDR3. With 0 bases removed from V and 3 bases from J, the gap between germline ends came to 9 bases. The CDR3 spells CASSQDINGGANVLTF. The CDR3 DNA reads TGCGCCAGCAGCCAAGATATAAATGGTGGGGCCAACGTCCTGACTTTC.

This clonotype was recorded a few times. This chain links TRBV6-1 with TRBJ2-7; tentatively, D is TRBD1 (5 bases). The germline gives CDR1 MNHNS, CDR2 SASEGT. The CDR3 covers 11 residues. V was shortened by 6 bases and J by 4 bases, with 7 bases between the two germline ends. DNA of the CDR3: TGTGCCAGCAGGACAGTTTACGAGCAGTACTTC. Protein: CASRTVYEQYF.

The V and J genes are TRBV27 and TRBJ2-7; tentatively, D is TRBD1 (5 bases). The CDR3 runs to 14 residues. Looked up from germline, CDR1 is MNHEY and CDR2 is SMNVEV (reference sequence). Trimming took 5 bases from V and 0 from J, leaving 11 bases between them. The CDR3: CASSIQVSSYEQYF. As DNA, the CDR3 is TGTGCCAGCAGTATACAGGTTTCCTCCTACGAGCAGTACTTC.

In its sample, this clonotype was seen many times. The CDR3 coding sequence is TGTGCCAGCAGTGACACCGGGACAGGGGTCGGGGAAGCTTTCTTT. As protein: CASSDTGTGVGEAFF. The V and J genes are TRBV6-4 and TRBJ1-1; 10 bases line up with TRBD1. V was pared by 2 bases and J by 8 bases, with 8 bases of the junction left unmatched. Germline loops: CDR1 MRHNA, CDR2 SNTAGT. The CDR3 loop spans 15 amino acids.

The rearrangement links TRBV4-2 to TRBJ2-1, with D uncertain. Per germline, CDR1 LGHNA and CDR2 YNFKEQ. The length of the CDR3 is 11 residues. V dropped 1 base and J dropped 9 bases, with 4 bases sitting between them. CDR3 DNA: TGTGCCAGCAGCCAAGGTATTGAGCAGTTCTTC. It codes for CASSQGIEQFF.

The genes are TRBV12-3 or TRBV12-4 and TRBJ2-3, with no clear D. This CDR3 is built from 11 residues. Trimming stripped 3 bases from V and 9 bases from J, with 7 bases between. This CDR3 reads CASSFTRTQYF. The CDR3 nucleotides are TGTGCCAGCAGTTTTACCCGAACGCAGTATTTT.

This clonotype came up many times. CDR3 in DNA: TGTGCCAGCAGGCGTGGGACGGACTCGAACACCGGGGAGCTGTTTTTT. This translates into CASRRGTDSNTGELFF. This chain joins TRBV6-5 and TRBJ2-2; D possibly uses TRBD1 or TRBD2 (5 bases each). The ends were cut back, 6 bases at V and 0 bases at J, with 14 bases in the middle. From germline, CDR1 is MNHEY and CDR2 SVGAGI. This CDR3 spans 16 amino acids.

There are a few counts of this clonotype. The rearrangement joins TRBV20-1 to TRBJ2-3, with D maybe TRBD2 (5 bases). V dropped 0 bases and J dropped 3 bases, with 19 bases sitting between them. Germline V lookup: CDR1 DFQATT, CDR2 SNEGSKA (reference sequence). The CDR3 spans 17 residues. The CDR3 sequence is CSAREVRFGSPTDTQYF. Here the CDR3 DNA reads TGCAGTGCTAGAGAGGTCCGTTTTGGGAGCCCTACAGATACGCAGTATTTT.

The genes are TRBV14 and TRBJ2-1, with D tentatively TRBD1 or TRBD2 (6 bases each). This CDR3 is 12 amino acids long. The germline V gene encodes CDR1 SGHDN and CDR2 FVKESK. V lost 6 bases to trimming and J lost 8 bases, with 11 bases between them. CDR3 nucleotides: TGTGCCAGCAGGCACAGGGACTATGAGCAGTTCTTC. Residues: CASRHRDYEQFF. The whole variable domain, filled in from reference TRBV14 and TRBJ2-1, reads EAGVTQFPSHSVIEKGQTVTLRCDPISGHDNLYWYRRVMGKEIKFLLHFVKESKQDESGMPNNRFLAERTGGTYSTLKVQPAELEDSGVYFCASRHRDYEQFFGPGTRLTVL.

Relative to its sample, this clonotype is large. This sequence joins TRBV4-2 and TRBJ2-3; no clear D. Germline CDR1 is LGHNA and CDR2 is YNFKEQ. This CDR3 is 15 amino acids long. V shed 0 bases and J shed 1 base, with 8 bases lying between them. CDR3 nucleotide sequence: TGTGCCAGCAGCCAAGATTATGGAGGCACAGATACGCAGTATTTT. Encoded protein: CASSQDYGGTDTQYF.

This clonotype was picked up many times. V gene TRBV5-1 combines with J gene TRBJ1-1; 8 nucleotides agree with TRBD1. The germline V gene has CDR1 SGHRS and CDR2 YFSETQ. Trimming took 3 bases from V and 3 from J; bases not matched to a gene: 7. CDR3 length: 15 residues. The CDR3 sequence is CASSWGDRGDTEAFF. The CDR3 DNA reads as TGCGCCAGCAGCTGGGGTGACAGGGGAGACACTGAAGCTTTCTTT. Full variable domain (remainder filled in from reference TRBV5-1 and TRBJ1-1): KAGVTQTPRYLIKTRGQQVTLSCSPISGHRSVSWYQQTPGQGLQFLFEYFSETQRNKGNFPGRFSGRQFSNSRSEMNVSTLELGDSALYLCASSWGDRGDTEAFFGQGTRLTVV.

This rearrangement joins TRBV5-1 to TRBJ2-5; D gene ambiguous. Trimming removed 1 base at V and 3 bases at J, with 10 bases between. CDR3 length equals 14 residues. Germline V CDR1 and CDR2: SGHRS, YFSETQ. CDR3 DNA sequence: TGCGCCAGCAGCTTGACCCGTATCGAAGAGACCCAGTACTTC. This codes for CASSLTRIEETQYF. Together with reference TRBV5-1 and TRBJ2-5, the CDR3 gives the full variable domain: KAGVTQTPRYLIKTRGQQVTLSCSPISGHRSVSWYQQTPGQGLQFLFEYFSETQRNKGNFPGRFSGRQFSNSRSEMNVSTLELGDSALYLCASSLTRIEETQYFGPGTRLLVL.

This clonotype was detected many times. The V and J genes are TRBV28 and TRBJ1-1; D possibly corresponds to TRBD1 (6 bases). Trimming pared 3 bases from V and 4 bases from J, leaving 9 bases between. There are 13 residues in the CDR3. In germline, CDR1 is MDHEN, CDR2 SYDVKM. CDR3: CASSFRGGTEAFF. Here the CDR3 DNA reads TGTGCCAGCAGTTTTAGAGGGGGCACTGAAGCTTTCTTT. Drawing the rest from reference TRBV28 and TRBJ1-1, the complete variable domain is DVKVTQSSRYLVKRTGEKVFLECVQDMDHENMFWYRQDPGLGLRLIYFSYDVKMKEKGDIPEGYSVSREKKERFSLILESASTNQTSMYLCASSFRGGTEAFFGQGTRLTVV.

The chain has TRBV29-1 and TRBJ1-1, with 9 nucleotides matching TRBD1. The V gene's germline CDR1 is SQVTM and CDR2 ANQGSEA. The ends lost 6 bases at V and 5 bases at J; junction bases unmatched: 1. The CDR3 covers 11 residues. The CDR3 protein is CSVDRGTEAFF. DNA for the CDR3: TGCAGCGTGGACAGGGGAACTGAAGCTTTCTTT.

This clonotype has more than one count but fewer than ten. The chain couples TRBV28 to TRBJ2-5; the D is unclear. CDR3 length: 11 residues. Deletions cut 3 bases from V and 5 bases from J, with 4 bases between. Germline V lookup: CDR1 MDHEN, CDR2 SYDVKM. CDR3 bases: TGTGCCAGCAGTTTCCTCGAGACCCAGTACTTC. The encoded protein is CASSFLETQYF.

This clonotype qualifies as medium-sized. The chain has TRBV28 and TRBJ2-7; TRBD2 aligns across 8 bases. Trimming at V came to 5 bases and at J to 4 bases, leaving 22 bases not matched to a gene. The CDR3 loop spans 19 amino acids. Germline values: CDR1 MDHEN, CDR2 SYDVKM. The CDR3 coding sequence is TGTGCCAGCAGTCTCAATATTGGAGGGAGCGGGAGTGGGCGGTACGAGCAGTACTTC. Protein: CASSLNIGGSGSGRYEQYF.